The clone carrying this TCR beta chain was counted ten times or more. This sample stems from a study of blood T cells in healthy people across ages. Primed by a sample-barcoded 5' primer and a J-beta primer mix, a second PCR proceeded for about 7 to 12 cycles. Each CDR3 protein gets one entry after TCRdb re-called the 5' RACE reads with MiXCR. The sample has 800,000 to 950,000 distinct CDR3 sequences, about 27% seen once. The V end was cut by 6 bases, the J end by 2 bases, with 11 bases between. CDR3 size: 15 residues. Germline values: CDR1 MNHEY, CDR2 SVGEGT. These data were also reused for a study on T cells of mothers and their children.

The sequenced material came from blood. The sequence was collected from a woman in her thirties or forties in good health. The chain uses TRBV6-2 or TRBV6-3 and TRBJ2-6; D perhaps matches TRBD2 (6 bases). As DNA, the CDR3 is TGTGCCAGCAGCCGAACGGGGGCTGGGGCCAACGTCCTGACTTTC. Translating it yields CASSRTGAGANVLTF.